Listed below are T cell receptor beta chains from one sample, sequenced in a study of cytomegalovirus exposure and HLA in healthy donors. Data came from immunoSEQ multiplex PCR; TCRdb stores just in-frame clones and leaves some out. Its table lists around 110,000 clones. Input material: PBMCs. The receptors originated from a man younger than 45 in good health and CMV-seronegative. CDR3s include the opening cysteine and the closing phenylalanine or tryptophan. The order of the fields is V gene, J gene, D gene, CDR3 DNA, CDR3 protein. A D gene is named only where the DNA matches it firmly.

TRBV30,TRBJ1-1,-,TGTGCCTGGCACAGGGAAGGTGGCACTGAAGCTTTCTTT,CAWHREGGTEAFF
TRBV18,TRBJ1-2,-,TGTGCCAGCTCGGCTGGACAGATCTATGGCTACACCTTC,CASSAGQIYGYTF
TRBV5-4,TRBJ2-5,-,TGTGCCAGCAGCTTGTGGGTCAGGGATGGGGAGACCCAGTACTTC,CASSLWVRDGETQYF
TRBV5-1,TRBJ1-2,-,TGCGCCAGCAGCTCGCCAGGGCAGAACGGTGGCTACACCTTC,CASSSPGQNGGYTF
TRBV18,TRBJ2-1,-,TGTGCCAGCTCACCACTGAGGGGGGGCAAGAATGAGCAGTTCTTC,CASSPLRGGKNEQFF
TRBV4-3,TRBJ1-3,-,TGCGCCAGCAGCCAAGAGAGTGGAAACACCATATATTTT,CASSQESGNTIYF
TRBV12-2,TRBJ2-5,-,TGTGCAAGTCGCTTTCAGTGCGGGAAGGACCTAGAGACCCAGTACTTC,CASRFQCGKDLETQYF
TRBV10-3,TRBJ1-5,TRBD1,TGTGCCACCAAACCGGGACAGGAGAATCAGCCCCAGCATTTT,CATKPGQENQPQHF
TRBV5-6,TRBJ2-7,TRBD1,TGTGCCAGCAGACGGGGACAGGGGGCGACCGAGCAGTACTTC,CASRRGQGATEQYF
TRBV4-3,TRBJ2-7,TRBD2,TGCGCCAGCAGCCGCGTTAGCGGGGGGAGTACCTACGAGCAGTACTTC,CASSRVSGGSTYEQYF
TRBV4-1,TRBJ2-6,-,TGCGCCAGCAGCCTAGGGCAGGGGACATTTTTGGGGGCCAACGTCCTGACTTTC,CASSLGQGTFLGANVLTF
TRBV7-7,TRBJ1-5,-,TGTGCCAGCAGCGTTGAGGCGGGTCAGCCCCAGCATTTT,CASSVEAGQPQHF
TRBV19,TRBJ1-3,-,TGTGCCAGTAGTCCCGGCTCTGGAAACACCATATATTTT,CASSPGSGNTIYF
TRBV27,TRBJ1-2,-,TGTGCCAGCAGTTTAACCGGGACAATCTATGGCTACACCTTC,CASSLTGTIYGYTF
TRBV15,TRBJ1-1,-,TGTGCCACCAGCAGGGGGGGACCCGCTTTCTTT,CATSRGGPAFF
TRBV6-6,TRBJ1-1,TRBD1,TGTGCCAGCAGTTCGGGACAGGTAGGAAACACTGAAGCTTTCTTT,CASSSGQVGNTEAFF
TRBV6-4,TRBJ1-2,-,TGTGCCAGCAGTGACTCGTCTTCCGGGAACTATGGCTACACCTTC,CASSDSSSGNYGYTF
TRBV6-1,TRBJ1-2,-,TGTGCCAGCAGTGAACGCGTAGGGGCAGCCCGCAACTATGGCTACACCTTC,CASSERVGAARNYGYTF
TRBV18,TRBJ2-7,-,TGTGCCAGCTCACCGCGCAGGGTAGGAATGGGCGAGCAGTACTTC,CASSPRRVGMGEQYF
TRBV7-9,TRBJ1-4,-,TGTGCCAGCAGCCCCGCAGGCGAAGTGGGTAATGAAAAACTGTTTTTT,CASSPAGEVGNEKLFF
TRBV7-9,TRBJ2-7,TRBD1,TGTGCCAGCAGCTTGAAGGACAGGGACCACGAGCAGTACTTC,CASSLKDRDHEQYF
TRBV4-1,TRBJ2-1,-,TGCGCCAGCAGCCAAGACCCCCAGACTAGATGGCAGTTCTTC,CASSQDPQTRWQFF
TRBV5-1,TRBJ1-1,-,TGCGCCAGCAGCCTATACCCGGCAGGAGGGAACACTGAAGCTTTCTTT,CASSLYPAGGNTEAFF
TRBV5-3,TRBJ2-1,TRBD2,TGTGCCAGAAGCACTGAATTTAGCGGGGGGCCTAATGAGCAGTTCTTC,CARSTEFSGGPNEQFF
TRBV9,TRBJ2-3,-,TGTGCCAGCAGCTCTGTAGGCAGGGTGGCAGATACGCAGTATTTT,CASSSVGRVADTQYF
TRBV18,TRBJ2-7,-,TGTGCCAGCTCACCGGGCAGCGGAAGTCCCTACGAGCAGTACTTC,CASSPGSGSPYEQYF
TRBV19,TRBJ1-1,TRBD1,TGTGCCAGTAGCCAGGGACAGGGTAGCTCTGAAGCTTTCTTT,CASSQGQGSSEAFF
TRBV5-4,TRBJ2-3,-,TGTGCCAGCAGCACCCTAACTATGGCGGGGGACACAGGTACGCAGTATTTT,CASSTLTMAGDTGTQYF
TRBV5-1,TRBJ2-5,-,TGCGCCAGCAGCTTGTGGGCAGAAGAGACCCAGTACTTC,CASSLWAEETQYF
TRBV5-1,TRBJ2-7,TRBD1,TGCGCCAGCGGACCGGGACAGGGGGCCGACGAGCAGTACTTC,CASGPGQGADEQYF
TRBV4-2,TRBJ1-2,-,TGTGCCAGCAGCCAAGTATTGGCAGGCCGCCTGACTAACTATGGCTACACCTTC,CASSQVLAGRLTNYGYTF
TRBV7-3,TRBJ2-7,-,TGTGCCAGCAGCTTAACGACAGGCCACGAGCAGTACTTC,CASSLTTGHEQYF
TRBV7-9,TRBJ1-1,TRBD1,TGTGCCAGCAGCCACCGACAGGGATGGGGAGCTTTCTTT,CASSHRQGWGAFF
TRBV7-9,TRBJ1-1,-,TGTGCCAGTAGCTTATTAGGGGGCACTGAAGCTTTCTTT,CASSLLGGTEAFF
TRBV27,TRBJ1-5,-,TGTGCCAGCAGTTTGAGGAATCAGCCCCAGCATTTT,CASSLRNQPQHF
TRBV6-5,TRBJ2-5,TRBD1,TGTGCCAGCAGGCCCAGGGGGCCGGAGACCCAGTACTTC,CASRPRGPETQYF
TRBV4-3,TRBJ2-1,TRBD2,TGCGCCAGCAGCCAGGCCTTAGCGGGGGCGGCCTACAATGAGCAGTTCTTC,CASSQALAGAAYNEQFF
TRBV7-9,TRBJ2-2,-,TGTGCCAGCAGCTCGGACAGGAGGGGCCCCGGGGAGCTGTTTTTT,CASSSDRRGPGELFF
TRBV5-1,TRBJ2-1,-,TGCGCCAGCAGCTTGAGGCCGGTGAGGAACAATGAGCAGTTCTTC,CASSLRPVRNNEQFF
TRBV5-4,TRBJ2-1,TRBD1,TGTGCCAGCAGCCCGGGACAGGGGGCCCACAATGAGCAGTTCTTC,CASSPGQGAHNEQFF
TRBV7-9,TRBJ1-3,TRBD1,TGTGCCAGCAGCTTAAAGTCGACAGGGCCAGGGAACACCATATATTTT,CASSLKSTGPGNTIYF
TRBV25-1,TRBJ2-3,TRBD2,TGTGCCAGCAGTGACCAGCGGGGGGCAGATACGCAGTATTTT,CASSDQRGADTQYF
TRBV5-1,TRBJ2-7,TRBD1,TGCGCCAGCAGCCCGGGACAGGGCATCTACGAGCAGTACTTC,CASSPGQGIYEQYF
TRBV5-6,TRBJ2-7,-,TGTGCCAGCAGCTACGGGACATCCTCCTACGAGCAGTACTTC,CASSYGTSSYEQYF
TRBV7-6,TRBJ2-1,TRBD1,TGTGCCAGCAGCTTACAGGGGGCGCGCAATGAGCAGTTCTTC,CASSLQGARNEQFF
TRBV19,TRBJ1-1,-,TGTGCCAGTAGTATAGCATCCGGCACTGAAGCTTTCTTT,CASSIASGTEAFF
TRBV5-1,TRBJ2-5,TRBD2,TGCGCCAGCAGCCCCGGGACTAGCGGGGGCCGAAATTCCCAAGAGACCCAGTACTTC,CASSPGTSGGRNSQETQYF
TRBV7-2,TRBJ2-3,-,TGTGCCAGCAGCACCCAAGGTCTAGTAACGGATACGCAGTATTTT,CASSTQGLVTDTQYF
TRBV11-1,TRBJ2-7,-,TGTGCCAGCAGCTTAGGGGGCTGGGGTACCTACGAGCAGTACTTC,CASSLGGWGTYEQYF
TRBV5-1,TRBJ2-2,TRBD2,TGCGCCAGCAGCTTGATTCGGGGGGACACCGGGGAGCTGTTTTTT,CASSLIRGDTGELFF
TRBV11-1,TRBJ2-2,-,TGTGCCAGCAGCTCCAGGGATGTCGGGGAGCTGTTTTTT,CASSSRDVGELFF
TRBV7-9,TRBJ2-1,TRBD2,TGTGCCAGCAGCCTGGGGACTAGCGGGGGGATTGGAGATGAGCAGTTCTTC,CASSLGTSGGIGDEQFF
TRBV29-1,TRBJ1-2,TRBD1,TGCAGCACCCTGGGTGGGACAGGGAGTGGCTACACCTTC,CSTLGGTGSGYTF
TRBV4-1,TRBJ1-1,TRBD1,TGCGCCAGCAGCCCGGGGGACAGACAAAACACTGAAGCTTTCTTT,CASSPGDRQNTEAFF
TRBV18,TRBJ2-3,-,TGTGCCAGCTCACCACGTGCTGGGACTAGCACAGATACGCAGTATTTT,CASSPRAGTSTDTQYF